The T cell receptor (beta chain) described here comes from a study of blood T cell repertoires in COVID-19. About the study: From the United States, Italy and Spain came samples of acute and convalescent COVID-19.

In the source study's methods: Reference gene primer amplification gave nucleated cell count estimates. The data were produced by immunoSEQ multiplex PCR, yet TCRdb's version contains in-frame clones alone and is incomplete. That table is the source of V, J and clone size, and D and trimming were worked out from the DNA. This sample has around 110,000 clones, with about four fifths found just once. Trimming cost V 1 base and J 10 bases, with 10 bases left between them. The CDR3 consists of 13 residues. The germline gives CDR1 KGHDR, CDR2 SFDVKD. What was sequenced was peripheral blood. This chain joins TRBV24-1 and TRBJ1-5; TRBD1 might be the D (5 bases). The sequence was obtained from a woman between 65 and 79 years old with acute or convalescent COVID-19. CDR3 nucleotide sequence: TGTGCCACCAGTGATTTTCAGGGTTCTCCCCAGCATTTT. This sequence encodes CATSDFQGSPQHF.